One sample yielded the 4 T cell receptor beta chains listed below, sequenced in a study of OX40 agonist ivuxolimab in advanced cancers. TCRdb's table, derived via immunoSEQ multiplex PCR, lists solely in-frame clones and lacks some. The sample holds about 94,000 clones; around nine tenths are singletons and the top ten take about 0.3%. The starting material was CD4+ or CD8+ T cells sorted from blood, obtained in a trial of the OX40 agonist ivuxolimab. Source of these receptors: an adult with an advanced solid tumor such as melanoma, head and neck, liver or kidney cancer.

This clone occurred once. The genes are TRBV29-1 and TRBJ2-3; D possibly corresponds to TRBD1 (6 bases). V was pared by 4 bases and J by 4 bases, with 18 bases between. Germline CDR1 reads SQVTM; CDR2 reads ANQGSEA. This CDR3 is 15 amino acids long. The CDR3 coding sequence is TGCAGCGTTGGCGATATACAGGGTAGGGCAGATACGCAGTATTTT. Protein: CSVGDIQGRADTQYF.

The V gene is TRBV6-6, the J gene TRBJ2-3; tentative D call: TRBD2 (6 bases). Germline V gene data show CDR1 as MNHNY and CDR2 as SVGAGI (reference sequence). Trimming removed 0 bases from V and 0 bases from J, with 7 bases in between. This CDR3 has 15 residues. The DNA of the CDR3 is TGTGCCAGCAGTTACTCGGGGGGTAGCACAGATACGCAGTATTTT. Protein sequence: CASSYSGGSTDTQYF.

The CDR3 nucleotides read TGTGCCAGCAGCCTTAGGACAGGGGAGGTACAGGAGACCCAGTACTTC. This codes for CASSLRTGEVQETQYF. This chain joins TRBV7-6 and TRBJ2-5; 9 nucleotides agree with TRBD1. CDR1 is SGHVS and CDR2 is FNYEAQ in the germline V gene. The trim removed 5 bases at V and 5 bases at J, leaving 12 bases unmatched. The CDR3 consists of 16 residues.

This clone showed up just a few times. The gene calls are TRBV7-2 and TRBJ2-4; D may be TRBD1 (6 bases). Trimming took 4 bases from V and 1 from J, leaving 11 bases between them. There are 15 residues in the CDR3. Per germline, CDR1 SGHTA and CDR2 FQGNSA. CDR3 sequence (DNA): TGTGCCAGCAGCTACACACAGGGTGCCAAAAACATTCAGTACTTC. Its translation is CASSYTQGAKNIQYF.